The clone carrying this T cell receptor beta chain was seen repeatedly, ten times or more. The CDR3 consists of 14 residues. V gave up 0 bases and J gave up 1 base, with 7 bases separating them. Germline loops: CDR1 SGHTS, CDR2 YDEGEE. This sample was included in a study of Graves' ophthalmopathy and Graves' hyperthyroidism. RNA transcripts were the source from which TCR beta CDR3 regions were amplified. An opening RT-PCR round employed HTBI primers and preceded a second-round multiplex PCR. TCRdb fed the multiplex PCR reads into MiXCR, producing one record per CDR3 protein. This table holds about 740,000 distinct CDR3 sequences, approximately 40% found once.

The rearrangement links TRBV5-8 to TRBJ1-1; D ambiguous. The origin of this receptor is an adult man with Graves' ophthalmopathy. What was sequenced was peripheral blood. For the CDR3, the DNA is TGTGCCAGCAGCTTGGGACATACGAACACTGAAGCTTTCTTT. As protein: CASSLGHTNTEAFF.